This T cell receptor (beta chain) comes out of a study of cytomegalovirus exposure and HLA in healthy donors. The germline V gene has CDR1 PRHDT and CDR2 FYEKMQ (reference sequence). This CDR3 comprises 13 residues. Turning to this clone: A read error may produce the germline difference seen at one junction end. The sample has other DNA sequences that encode this CDR3 too.

The PCR had 60 Vbeta and 13 Jbeta primers. The protocol was immunoSEQ multiplex PCR, while the TCRdb copy is restricted to in-frame clones and leaves out a portion. Of about 160,000 clones detected, just under 80% appear once; the ten largest clones hold roughly 1.3%. The chain recombines TRBV13 with TRBJ1-1, with 9 bases identical to TRBD1. Source material: PBMCs. The clonotype was recovered from a woman in her 50s in good health and CMV-seronegative. CDR3 amino acids: CASSFTGGAEAFF. CDR3 DNA sequence: TGTGCCAGCAGCTTTACAGGGGGCGCTGAGGCTTTCTTT.